The 21 T cell receptor beta chains below were found in one sample sequenced in a study of cytomegalovirus exposure and HLA in healthy donors. Researchers ran the PCR with 60 Vbeta and 13 Jbeta primers. TCRdb keeps only in-frame clones here, not all; method: immunoSEQ multiplex PCR. This table holds about 140,000 clones, 60% to 80% found once. The sequenced material came from PBMCs. These receptor sequences come from a male donor in good health and CMV-seronegative.

In its sample, this clone was seen once. CDR3 sequence: CASSSRSGNEQFF. Written as DNA, the CDR3 is TGTGCCAGCAGCTCAAGGTCGGGCAATGAGCAGTTCTTC. This chain connects TRBV7-7 to TRBJ2-1; D unclear. Germline V gene data show CDR1 as SSHAT and CDR2 as FNYEAQ (reference sequence). This CDR3 is built from 13 residues. V was shortened by 4 bases and J by 6 bases, with 10 bases between the two germline ends.

The J gene is TRBJ1-2, the V gene TRBV5-1; D unresolved. Looked up from germline, CDR1 is SGHRS and CDR2 is YFSETQ. This CDR3 is 15 amino acids long. The V end lost 0 bases, the J end lost 1 base, and 10 bases lay between the germline ends. The CDR3 sequence is CASSLERQVNYGYTF. Written as DNA, the CDR3 is TGCGCCAGCAGCTTGGAACGGCAGGTTAACTATGGCTACACCTTC.

The chain is built from TRBV5-1 and TRBJ1-2; 9 bases fit TRBD1. In germline, CDR1 is SGHRS, CDR2 YFSETQ. V dropped 4 bases and J dropped 2; count of bases not matched to a gene: 12. This CDR3 has 17 amino acids. CDR3 DNA sequence: TGCGCCAGCAGCCCTCGGGACAGGGTAATGGGGAACTATGGCTACACCTTC. This codes for CASSPRDRVMGNYGYTF. Full variable domain (remainder filled in from reference TRBV5-1 and TRBJ1-2): KAGVTQTPRYLIKTRGQQVTLSCSPISGHRSVSWYQQTPGQGLQFLFEYFSETQRNKGNFPGRFSGRQFSNSRSEMNVSTLELGDSALYLCASSPRDRVMGNYGYTFGSGTRLTVV.

The chain recombines TRBV13 with TRBJ2-7; D perhaps matches TRBD2 (6 bases). V lost 0 bases to trimming and J lost 3 bases, with 9 bases between them. Germline V lookup: CDR1 PRHDT, CDR2 FYEKMQ (reference sequence). The CDR3 contains 14 residues. The CDR3 sequence is CASSLGGGGYEQYF. Here the CDR3 DNA reads TGTGCCAGCAGCTTAGGGGGGGGTGGCTACGAGCAGTACTTC.

With respect to this clone: The sample holds other DNA sequences that translate to the same CDR3. This chain links TRBV30 with TRBJ2-7, with a possible D match to TRBD2 (6 bases). The CDR3 has 11 residues. Trimming cost V 0 bases and J 6 bases, with 6 bases left between them. Per the germline V gene, CDR1 is GTSNPN and CDR2 is SVGIG (reference sequence). For the CDR3, the DNA is TGTGCCTGGAGTGTCGGGGGCGAGCAGTACTTC. It encodes CAWSVGGEQYF.

This clone was seen just once. The chain joins TRBV9 to TRBJ2-7, with TRBD1 matching 7 bases. The CDR3 extends over 14 amino acids. V trimming: 7 bases; J trimming: 1 base; junction bases outside the gene matches: 8. Germline CDR1 and CDR2: SGDLS and YYNGEE. CDR3 sequence reads: CASGRDSSSYEQYF. The DNA for the CDR3 is TGTGCCAGCGGCCGGGACAGTTCATCCTACGAGCAGTACTTC.

The V gene is TRBV5-1, the J gene TRBJ1-3, with a tentative D call TRBD1 (5 bases). Germline V gene lookup returns CDR1 SGHRS and CDR2 YFSETQ. Trimming left V 3 bases short and J 0 bases short, with 13 bases between. The CDR3 is 16 amino acids. The CDR3 DNA reads TGCGCCAGCAGCTGGGGACTCCGGGACTCTGGAAACACCATATATTTT. Translated, it gives CASSWGLRDSGNTIYF.

Remarks on this clone: The same CDR3 is also encoded by other DNA sequences in this sample. This chain uses TRBV7-9 with TRBJ2-2; TRBD1 agrees at 9 bases. The ends lost 6 bases at V and 2 bases at J; junction bases unmatched: 4. CDR1 and CDR2 (germline): SEHNR, FQNEAQ (reference sequence). The CDR3 length is 15 residues. CDR3 amino acids: CASRGTGLNTGELFF. CDR3 DNA sequence: TGTGCCAGCAGGGGGACAGGGCTTAACACCGGGGAGCTGTTTTTT.

V is TRBV7-2 and J is TRBJ2-2; D is unresolved. Per germline, CDR1 SGHTA and CDR2 FQGNSA. V was clipped by 8 bases and J by 1 base, with 14 bases between them. The CDR3 consists of 15 residues. The CDR3 region has the DNA TGTGCCAGCCGGATAGGAGCAAAGAACACCGGGGAGCTGTTTTTT. It specifies CASRIGAKNTGELFF.

The chain recombines TRBV5-4 with TRBJ2-2; possibly TRBD1 for D (5 bases). Looked up from germline, CDR1 is SGHNT and CDR2 is YYREEE (reference sequence). The CDR3 consists of 13 residues. V lost 2 bases and J 8 bases, leaving 10 bases between the germline ends. The CDR3 region has the DNA TGTGCCAGCAGCTTCAATGGGGCGGGGGAGCTGTTTTTT. This encodes CASSFNGAGELFF.

The chain recombines TRBV29-1 with TRBJ2-7; maybe TRBD1 (5 bases). The V end was cut by 2 bases, the J end by 0 bases, with 8 bases between. This CDR3 is built from 13 residues. Germline assignment: CDR1 SQVTM and CDR2 ANQGSEA. CDR3 protein: CSVEYDSSYEQYF. The CDR3 DNA sequence: TGCAGCGTTGAATACGACAGCTCCTACGAGCAGTACTTC.

The rearrangement links TRBV30 to TRBJ1-4, with unresolved D. CDR3 length equals 13 residues. CDR1 and CDR2 (germline): GTSNPN, SVGIG (reference sequence). V was clipped by 7 bases and J by 8 bases, with 17 bases between them. In nucleotides, the CDR3 is TGTGCCTCCGCGGAGGATAGGTGGGAAAAACTGTTTTTT. Translation gives CASAEDRWEKLFF.

This clone was counted once. The V and J genes are TRBV9 and TRBJ2-7; D gene uncertain. The CDR3 runs 14 residues. CDR1 is SGDLS, CDR2 YYNGEE, per germline. The V end was cut by 1 base, the J end by 2 bases, with 10 bases between. The CDR3: CASSVSPDAYEQYF. DNA for the CDR3: TGTGCCAGCAGCGTATCCCCAGATGCCTACGAGCAGTACTTC.

Here the CDR3 DNA reads TGTGCCAGGACTGCCCCGGACTATGGCTACACCTTC. The encoded protein is CARTAPDYGYTF. The rearrangement links TRBV2 to TRBJ1-2; D is unresolved. CDR3 length: 12 amino acids. The V and J ends lost 9 bases and 3 bases respectively, with 11 bases between them. Germline CDR1 is SNHLY and CDR2 is FYNNEI.

The rearrangement uses TRBV27 and TRBJ2-7, with D possibly matching TRBD1 (5 bases). Trimming stripped 4 bases from V and 2 bases from J, with 15 bases between. The CDR3 is 15 amino acids. Germline assignment: CDR1 MNHEY and CDR2 SMNVEV (reference sequence). The CDR3, as DNA: TGTGCCAGCAGTTCCCTACAGGTTCACCCCTACGAGCAGTACTTC. It is translated as CASSSLQVHPYEQYF.

The chain uses TRBV2 and TRBJ1-5; possible D gene TRBD1, 5 bases. Germline lookup yields CDR1 SNHLY and CDR2 FYNNEI. Trimming left V 6 bases short and J 3 bases short, with 6 bases between. The CDR3 spans 12 residues. CDR3 sequence: CASRTDNQPQHF. CDR3 in DNA: TGTGCCAGCAGGACAGACAATCAGCCCCAGCATTTT.

The chain combines TRBV12-5 with TRBJ1-2; the match to TRBD1 covers 9 bases. This CDR3 comprises 14 residues. Germline-derived CDR1 and CDR2 are LGHNT and FRNRAP. V was pared by 5 bases and J by 5 bases, with 6 bases of the junction left unmatched. The CDR3 bases are TGTGCTAGTGGTCCCGGGACAGGGAGGTATGGCTACACCTTC. The encoded protein is CASGPGTGRYGYTF.

The V call is TRBV5-4, the J call TRBJ2-1; possible D gene TRBD2, 7 bases. The CDR3 covers 14 residues. Looked up from germline, CDR1 is SGHNT and CDR2 is YYREEE (reference sequence). Trimming removed 4 bases from V and 3 bases from J, with 11 bases in between. The CDR3 is CASSPGGFYNEQFF. The DNA for the CDR3 is TGTGCCAGCAGCCCGGGGGGCTTCTACAATGAGCAGTTCTTC. Variable domain in full (rest from reference TRBV5-4 and TRBJ2-1): ETGVTQSPTHLIKTRGQQVTLRCSSQSGHNTVSWYQQALGQGPQFIFQYYREEENGRGNFPPRFSGLQFPNYSSELNVNALELDDSALYLCASSPGGFYNEQFFGPGTRLTVL.

This clone appeared once. The chain employs TRBV7-3 and TRBJ2-7, with D possibly being TRBD2 (6 bases). Per the germline V gene, CDR1 is SGHTA and CDR2 is FQGTGA. CDR3 length: 16 amino acids. V was shortened by 1 base and J by 2 bases, with 15 bases between the two germline ends. CDR3 DNA sequence: TGTGCCAGCAGCTTAATGAGCGGGCAGAAGACCTACGAGCAGTACTTC. Its protein product is CASSLMSGQKTYEQYF.

This clone was seen only once. This rearrangement joins TRBV5-1 to TRBJ1-1; D unresolved. This CDR3 contains 14 residues. In germline, CDR1 is SGHRS, CDR2 YFSETQ. Trimming removed 3 bases at V and 0 bases at J, with 9 bases between. The CDR3 is CASSYDIMNTEAFF. The CDR3 region has the DNA TGCGCCAGCAGCTACGACATAATGAACACTGAAGCTTTCTTT.

The chain carries TRBV7-2 and TRBJ2-5; a weak D match, TRBD2 (6 bases). The V end was cut by 5 bases, the J end by 0 bases, with 13 bases between. Germline V CDR1 and CDR2: SGHTA, FQGNSA. The CDR3 has 15 residues. CDR3 nucleotide sequence: TGTGCCAGCAGCCGAGCCTGGACTAACCAAGAGACCCAGTACTTC. This translates into CASSRAWTNQETQYF.